This TCR beta chain was documented in a study of shared clonotypes between healthy human individuals (dated by TCRdb to between 2020 and 2021). In terms of the full investigation: A couple of women and three men aged 18 to 49 years were included in the cohort. To estimate repertoire size and how much clonotypes are shared between individuals, the study performed deep sequencing of blood TCR repertoires from a handful of healthy adults. For each donor, three plates each were used for CD4 naive and CD4 memory, two plates were used for CD8 naive, and one plate was used for CD8 memory. Each donor's leukapheresis produced roughly between about 0.8 and 10 billion PBMCs. To increase sequencing depth and limit assay-specific biases, different laboratories used diverse techniques to prepare libraries and sequence TCR repertoires.

Donors were healthy HIV-negative adults with no recently reported acute infections or vaccinations. Every donor was a Caucasian adult living in Nashville, Tennessee, USA. CD4+ T cells were enriched by magnetic negative selection; naive cells were then positively selected on CD45RA, and the negative fraction formed the memory subset. Blood was collected by leukapheresis, and PBMCs were isolated by Ficoll-Histopaque density gradient centrifugation and then cryopreserved in liquid nitrogen vapor phase. Purity and quantity of every magnetically sorted T cell population were checked by analytical flow cytometry. From each sorted fraction, genomic DNA was isolated and quantified by UV absorbance on a Nanodrop 2000c. Using the deep immunoSEQ assay, multiplex PCR amplified TCR CDR3 regions from genomic DNA. For each cell subset, the extracted genomic DNA was distributed evenly across all wells of several immunoSEQ 96-well plates, and each plate served as one replicate. For sorted subsets, 150 to 250 ng genomic DNA, equal to tens of thousands of T cell genomes, was loaded into each replicate PCR. Purified libraries were quantified with a Qubit 3.0 fluorometer, sized on a Bioanalyzer 2100, and re-quantified with the KAPA Library Quantification kit. Each immunoSEQ 96-well plate was sequenced on its own single-read 150-cycle Illumina NextSeq 550 flow cell. In the source study's methods: The immunoSEQ output contained only junctional sequences without quality scores, so filtering could not match that applied to full-length reads. To assign V/J genes and CDR3, sequences were annotated against IMGT germline references using PyIR, a Python wrapper for IgBLAST v1.9. Reads were removed for weak V/J assignments (E-value above 1e-6), missing CDR3, stop codons, out-of-frame junctions, or ambiguous translated residues. A V3J clonotype was defined by an identical inferred V gene, J gene, and CDR3 amino acid sequence. Percentage overlap between repertoires was computed as shared unique clonotypes divided by the size of the smaller repertoire. Repertoire richness was assessed with RTK rarefaction, the Chao1 estimator, and Recon v2.1 estimates of unobserved clonotypes. Generation probabilities for all TCRbeta clonotypes obtained by the gDNA method from a handful of donors were computed using OLGA. In TCRdb, the immuneACCESS table is reduced to in-frame sequences with V and J assigned. These tables do not hold every clone; where another copy was compared, an unresolved V gene accounts for under half, and the others remain unexplained. The V and J calls and clone size come from that table; D and trimming were worked out from the DNA. The sample contains 1,500,000 or so clones, approximately 98.5% of them found a single time. Clones ranked in the top ten supply approximately 0.4% of the sample.

CDR1 and CDR2 are drawn from the germline V gene: SGHRS, YFSETQ. A distance of 18 bases separates the germline ends of V and J, which lose 0 bases and 3 bases respectively. The cysteine opens and the phenylalanine closes a CDR3 of 17 amino acids. The sequence is cut down to CDR3 DNA, 51 bases in frame from base 1. A remark on this clone: Its antigen is unknown. No base qualities exist here, and no much larger clone lies one base off it.

Overall study results and their limits: Compared with non-shared clonotypes, the clonotypes found in all four sorted-subset donors had higher generation probabilities. Even with the large sequencing depth, rarefaction of the sorted-subset datasets indicated that sequencing was incomplete. Estimated clonotype richness was generally larger for naive than for memory subsets. About 5% of naive CD4, around 4% of naive CD8, 2% to 2.5% of memory CD4, and approximately 0.4% of memory CD8 clonotypes were shared across several donors. Pairwise subsampling led to the expectation that sequencing depth would affect the degree of clonotype sharing among donors. Because the study included a small number of donors, the genetic and exposure-history diversity represented was limited. Sampling was restricted to blood, and TCR repertoires in tissues likely differ from the TCR repertoires found in blood.

In this chain, TRBV5-1 is recombined with TRBJ1-1, with TRBD1 as a weak D call on 6 bases. The sample taken for sequencing was naive CD4+ T cells sorted from blood. The sample's cell subset or site, from its label and the paper: CD45RA+ positively selected. The clonotype was recovered from a man aged 25 to 45 in good health. The CDR3 region has the sequence CASSLDRATRGDTEAFF. The DNA sequence is as follows: TGCGCCAGCAGCTTGGATCGGGCCACGAGGGGGGACACTGAAGCTTTCTTT.